This record concerns one TCR beta chain sequence. The antigen is unknown. The read ends 3 residues before the CDR3 terminus; that terminus is restored from the germline J gene. Different DNA sequences within this sample yield the same CDR3. This CDR3 comprises 17 residues. Germline V gives CDR1 SGHTA, CDR2 FQGTGA. Germline trimming cut 1 base from V and 5 bases from J; bases unmatched to any gene: 11. Some clones are missing from TCRdb's copy, which holds only in-frame ones; the method was immunoSEQ multiplex PCR. In all, the sample yields about 26,000 clones. The entry originates in a study of T cells in women clearing cervical HPV infection. Overall study findings and caveats: CIN3+ cases had significantly higher TCR richness than controls; evenness did not differ. TRBV6-7 relative abundance averaged approximately 0.1% in cases and under 0.2% in controls.

The rearrangement uses TRBV7-3 and TRBJ2-3; TRBD1 agrees at 8 bases. Source material: blood buffy coat. This TCR derives from a woman between 18 and 70 years old with a cervical HPV16 infection that either progressed to CIN3+ or cleared (not recorded which). The covered CDR3 bases are TGTGCCAGCAGCTTAAGACCCCAGGGGGCAAGGGGAGATACG. This encodes CASSLRPQGARGDT. In full, the CDR3 reads CASSLRPQGARGDTQYF.